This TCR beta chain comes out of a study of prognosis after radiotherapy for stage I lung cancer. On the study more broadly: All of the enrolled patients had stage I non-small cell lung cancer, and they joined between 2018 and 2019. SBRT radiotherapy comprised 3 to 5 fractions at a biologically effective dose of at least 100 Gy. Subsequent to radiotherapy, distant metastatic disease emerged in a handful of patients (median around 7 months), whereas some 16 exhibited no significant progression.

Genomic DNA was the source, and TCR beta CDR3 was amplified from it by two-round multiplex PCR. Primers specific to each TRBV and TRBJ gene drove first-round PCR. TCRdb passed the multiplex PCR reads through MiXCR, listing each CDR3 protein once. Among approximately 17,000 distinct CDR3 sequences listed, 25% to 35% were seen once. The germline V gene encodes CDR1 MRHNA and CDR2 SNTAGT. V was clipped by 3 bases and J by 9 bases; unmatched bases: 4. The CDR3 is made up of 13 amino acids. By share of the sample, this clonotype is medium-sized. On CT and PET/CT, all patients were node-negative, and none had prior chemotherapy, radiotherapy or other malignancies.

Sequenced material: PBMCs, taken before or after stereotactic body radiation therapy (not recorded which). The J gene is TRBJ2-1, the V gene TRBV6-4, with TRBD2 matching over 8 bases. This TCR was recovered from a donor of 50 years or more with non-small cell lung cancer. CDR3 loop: CASSEGTRGEQFF. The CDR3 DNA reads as TGTGCCAGCAGTGAAGGGACTAGAGGTGAGCAGTTCTTC.